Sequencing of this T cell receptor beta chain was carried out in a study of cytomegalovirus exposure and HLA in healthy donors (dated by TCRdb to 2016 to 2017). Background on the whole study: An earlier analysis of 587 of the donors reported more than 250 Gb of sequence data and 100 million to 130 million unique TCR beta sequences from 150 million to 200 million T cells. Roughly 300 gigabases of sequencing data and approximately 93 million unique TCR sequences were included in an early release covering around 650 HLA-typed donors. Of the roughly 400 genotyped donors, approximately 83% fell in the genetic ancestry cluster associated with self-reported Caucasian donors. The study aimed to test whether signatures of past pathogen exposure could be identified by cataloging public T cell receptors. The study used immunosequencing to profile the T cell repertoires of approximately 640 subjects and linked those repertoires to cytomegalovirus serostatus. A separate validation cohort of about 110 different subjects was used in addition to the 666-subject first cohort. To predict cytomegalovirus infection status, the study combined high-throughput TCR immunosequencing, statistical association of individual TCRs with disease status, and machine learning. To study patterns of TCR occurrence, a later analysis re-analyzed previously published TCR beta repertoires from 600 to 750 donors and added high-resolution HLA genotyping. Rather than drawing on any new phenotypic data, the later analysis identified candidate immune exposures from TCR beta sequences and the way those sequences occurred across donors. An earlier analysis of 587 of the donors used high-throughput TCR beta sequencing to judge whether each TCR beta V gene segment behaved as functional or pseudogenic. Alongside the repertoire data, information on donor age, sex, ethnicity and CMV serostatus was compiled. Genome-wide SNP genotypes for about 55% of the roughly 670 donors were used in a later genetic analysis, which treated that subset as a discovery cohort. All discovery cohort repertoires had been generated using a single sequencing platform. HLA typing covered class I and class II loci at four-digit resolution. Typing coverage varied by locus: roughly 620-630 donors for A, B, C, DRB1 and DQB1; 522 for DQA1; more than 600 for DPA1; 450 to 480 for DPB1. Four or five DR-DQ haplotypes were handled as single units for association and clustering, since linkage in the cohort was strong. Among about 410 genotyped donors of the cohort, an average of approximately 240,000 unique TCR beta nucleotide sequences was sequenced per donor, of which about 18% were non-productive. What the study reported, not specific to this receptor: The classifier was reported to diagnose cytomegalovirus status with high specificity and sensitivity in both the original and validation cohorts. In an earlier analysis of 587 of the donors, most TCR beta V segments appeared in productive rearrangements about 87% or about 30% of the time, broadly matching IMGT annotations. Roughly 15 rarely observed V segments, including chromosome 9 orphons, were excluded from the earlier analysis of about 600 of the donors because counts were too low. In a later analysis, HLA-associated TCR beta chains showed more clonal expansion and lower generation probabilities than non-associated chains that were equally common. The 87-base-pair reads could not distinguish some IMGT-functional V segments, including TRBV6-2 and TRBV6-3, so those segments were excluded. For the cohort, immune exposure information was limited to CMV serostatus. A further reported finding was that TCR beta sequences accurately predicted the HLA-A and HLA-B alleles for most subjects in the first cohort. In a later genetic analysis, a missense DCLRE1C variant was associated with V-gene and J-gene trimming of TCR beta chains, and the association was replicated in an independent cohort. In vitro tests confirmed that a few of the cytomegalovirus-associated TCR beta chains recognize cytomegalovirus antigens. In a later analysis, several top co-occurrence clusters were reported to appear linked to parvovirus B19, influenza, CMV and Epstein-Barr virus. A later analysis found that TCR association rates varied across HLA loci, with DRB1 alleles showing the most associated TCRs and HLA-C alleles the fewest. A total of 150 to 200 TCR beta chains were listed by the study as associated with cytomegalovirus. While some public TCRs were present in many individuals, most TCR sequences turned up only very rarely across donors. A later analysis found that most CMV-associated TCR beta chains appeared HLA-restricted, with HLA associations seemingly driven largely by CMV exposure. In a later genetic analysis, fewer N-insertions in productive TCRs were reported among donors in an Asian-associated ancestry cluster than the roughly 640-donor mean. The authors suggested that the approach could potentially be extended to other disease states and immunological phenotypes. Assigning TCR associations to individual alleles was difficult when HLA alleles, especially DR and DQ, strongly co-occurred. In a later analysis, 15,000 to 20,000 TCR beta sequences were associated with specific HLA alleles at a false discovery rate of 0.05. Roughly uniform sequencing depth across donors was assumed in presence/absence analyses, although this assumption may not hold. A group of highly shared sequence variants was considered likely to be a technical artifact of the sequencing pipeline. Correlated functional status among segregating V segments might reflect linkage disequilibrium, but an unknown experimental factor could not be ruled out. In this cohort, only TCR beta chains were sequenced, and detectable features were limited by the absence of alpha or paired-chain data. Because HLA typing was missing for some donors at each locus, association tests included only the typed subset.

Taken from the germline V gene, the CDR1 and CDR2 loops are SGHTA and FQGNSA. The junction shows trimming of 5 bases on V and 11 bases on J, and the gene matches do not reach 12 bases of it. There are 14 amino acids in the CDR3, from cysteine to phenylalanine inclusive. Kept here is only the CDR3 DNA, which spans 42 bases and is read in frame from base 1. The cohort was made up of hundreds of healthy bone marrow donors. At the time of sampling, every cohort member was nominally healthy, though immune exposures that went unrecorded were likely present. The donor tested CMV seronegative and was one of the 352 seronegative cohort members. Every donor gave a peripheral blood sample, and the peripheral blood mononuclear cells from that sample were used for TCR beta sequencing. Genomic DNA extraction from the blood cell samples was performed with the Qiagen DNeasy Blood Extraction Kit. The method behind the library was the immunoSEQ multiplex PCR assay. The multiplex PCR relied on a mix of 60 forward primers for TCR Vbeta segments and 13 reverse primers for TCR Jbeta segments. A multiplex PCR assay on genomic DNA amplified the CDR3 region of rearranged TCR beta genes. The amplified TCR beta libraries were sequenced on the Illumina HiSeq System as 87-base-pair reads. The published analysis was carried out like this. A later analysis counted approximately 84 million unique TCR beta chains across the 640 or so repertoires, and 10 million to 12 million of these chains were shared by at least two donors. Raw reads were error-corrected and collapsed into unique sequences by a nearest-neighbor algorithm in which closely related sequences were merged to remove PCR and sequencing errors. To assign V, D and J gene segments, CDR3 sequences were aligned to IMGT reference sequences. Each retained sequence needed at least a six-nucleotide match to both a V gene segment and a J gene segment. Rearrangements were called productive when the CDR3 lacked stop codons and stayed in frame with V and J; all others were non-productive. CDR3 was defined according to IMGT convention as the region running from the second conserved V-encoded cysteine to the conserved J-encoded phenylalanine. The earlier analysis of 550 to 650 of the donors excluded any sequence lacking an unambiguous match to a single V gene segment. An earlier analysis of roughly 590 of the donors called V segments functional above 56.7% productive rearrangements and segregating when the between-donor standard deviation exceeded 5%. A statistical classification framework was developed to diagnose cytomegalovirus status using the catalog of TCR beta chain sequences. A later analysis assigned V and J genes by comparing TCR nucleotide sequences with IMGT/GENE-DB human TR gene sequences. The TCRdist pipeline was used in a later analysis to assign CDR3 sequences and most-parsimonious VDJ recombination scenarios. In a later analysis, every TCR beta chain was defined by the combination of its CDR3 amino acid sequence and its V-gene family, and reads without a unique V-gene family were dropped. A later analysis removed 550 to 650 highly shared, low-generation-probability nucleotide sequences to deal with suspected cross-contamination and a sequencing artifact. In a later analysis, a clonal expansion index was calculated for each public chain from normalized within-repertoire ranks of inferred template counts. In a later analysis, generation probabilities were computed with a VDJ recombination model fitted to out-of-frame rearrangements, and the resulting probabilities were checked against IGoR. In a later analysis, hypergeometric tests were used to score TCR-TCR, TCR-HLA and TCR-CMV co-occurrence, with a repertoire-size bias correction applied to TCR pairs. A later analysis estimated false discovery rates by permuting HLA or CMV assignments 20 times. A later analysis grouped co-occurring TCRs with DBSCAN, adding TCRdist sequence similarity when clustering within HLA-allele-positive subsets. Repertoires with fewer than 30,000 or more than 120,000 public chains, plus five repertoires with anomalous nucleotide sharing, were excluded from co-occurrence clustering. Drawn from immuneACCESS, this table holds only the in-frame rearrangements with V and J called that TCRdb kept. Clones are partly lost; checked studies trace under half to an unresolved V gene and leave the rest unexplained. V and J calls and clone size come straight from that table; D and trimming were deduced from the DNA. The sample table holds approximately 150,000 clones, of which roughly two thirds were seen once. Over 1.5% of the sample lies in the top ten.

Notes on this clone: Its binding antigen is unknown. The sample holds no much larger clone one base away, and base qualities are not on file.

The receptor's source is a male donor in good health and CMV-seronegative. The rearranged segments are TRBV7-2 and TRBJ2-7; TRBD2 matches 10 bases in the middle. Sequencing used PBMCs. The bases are TGTGCCAGCAGCCAACAACCTAGCGGGGGATCGAAGTACTTC. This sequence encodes CASSQQPSGGSKYF.